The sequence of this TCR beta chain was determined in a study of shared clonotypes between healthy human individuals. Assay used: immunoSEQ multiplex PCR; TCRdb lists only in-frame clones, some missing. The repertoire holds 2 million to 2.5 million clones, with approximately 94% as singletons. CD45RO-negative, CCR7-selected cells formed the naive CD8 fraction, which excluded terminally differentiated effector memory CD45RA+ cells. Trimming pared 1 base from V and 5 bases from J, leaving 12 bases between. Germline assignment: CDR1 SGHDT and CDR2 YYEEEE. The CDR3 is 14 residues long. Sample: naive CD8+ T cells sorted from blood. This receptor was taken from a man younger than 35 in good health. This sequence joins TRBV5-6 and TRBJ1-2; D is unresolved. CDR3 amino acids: CASSLLPEGYGYTF. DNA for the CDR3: TGTGCCAGCAGCTTGCTACCGGAGGGTTATGGCTACACCTTC.